The source of this TCR beta chain is a study of T cell changes during pregnancy in multiple sclerosis. The CDR3 contains 15 residues. V lost 0 bases and J lost 4, with 12 bases in between. Germline values: CDR1 SGHVS, CDR2 FQNEAQ. Method: immunoSEQ multiplex PCR; TCRdb's copy keeps in-frame clones and lacks some. The sample lists fewer than 150,000 clones, about 96% occurring once. The J gene is TRBJ1-1, the V gene TRBV7-8; D unresolved. The TCR comes from a female donor with multiple sclerosis, enrolled in a pregnancy study. The source material was peripheral blood, sampled after pregnancy. CDR3 nucleotides: TGTGCCAGCAGCTTAGCGGCCTACCGAGGCACTGAAGCTTTCTTT. Translation: CASSLAAYRGTEAFF.